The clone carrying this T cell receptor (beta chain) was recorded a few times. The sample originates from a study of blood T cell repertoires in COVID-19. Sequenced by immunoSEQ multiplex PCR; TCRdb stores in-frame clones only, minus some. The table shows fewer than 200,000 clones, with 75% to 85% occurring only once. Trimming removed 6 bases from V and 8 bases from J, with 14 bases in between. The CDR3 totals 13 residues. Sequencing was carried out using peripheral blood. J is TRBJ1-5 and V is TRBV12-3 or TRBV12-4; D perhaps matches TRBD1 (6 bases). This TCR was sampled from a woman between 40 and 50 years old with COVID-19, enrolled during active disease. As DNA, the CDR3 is TGTGCCAGCAGCGGACAGATTGGGGAGCCCCAGCATTTT. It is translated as CASSGQIGEPQHF.